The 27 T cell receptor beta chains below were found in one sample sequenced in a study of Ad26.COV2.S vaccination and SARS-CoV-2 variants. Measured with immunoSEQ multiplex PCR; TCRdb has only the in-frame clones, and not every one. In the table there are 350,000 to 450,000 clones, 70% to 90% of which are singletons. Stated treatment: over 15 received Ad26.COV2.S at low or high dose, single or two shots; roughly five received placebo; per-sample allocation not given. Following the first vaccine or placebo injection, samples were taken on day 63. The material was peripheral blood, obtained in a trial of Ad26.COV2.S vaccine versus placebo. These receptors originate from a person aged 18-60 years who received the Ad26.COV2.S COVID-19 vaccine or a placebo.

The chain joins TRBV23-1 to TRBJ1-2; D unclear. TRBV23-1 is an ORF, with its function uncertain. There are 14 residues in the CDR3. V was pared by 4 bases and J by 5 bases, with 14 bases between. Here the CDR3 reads CASSRPGLVYGYTF. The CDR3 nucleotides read TGCGCCAGCAGTCGGCCTGGACTGGTGTATGGCTACACCTTC.

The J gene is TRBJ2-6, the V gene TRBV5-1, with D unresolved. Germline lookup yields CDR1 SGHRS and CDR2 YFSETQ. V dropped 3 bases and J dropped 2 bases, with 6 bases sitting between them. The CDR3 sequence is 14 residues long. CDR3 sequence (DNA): TGCGCCAGCAGCTCGACGGCTGGGGCCAACGTCCTGACTTTC. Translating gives CASSSTAGANVLTF.

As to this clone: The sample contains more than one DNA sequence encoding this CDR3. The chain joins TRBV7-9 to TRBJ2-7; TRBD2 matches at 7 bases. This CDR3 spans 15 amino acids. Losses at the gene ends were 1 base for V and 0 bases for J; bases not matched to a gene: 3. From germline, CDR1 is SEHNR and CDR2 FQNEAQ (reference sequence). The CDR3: CASSLEGGSSYEQYF. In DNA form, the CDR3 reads TGTGCCAGCAGCTTAGAGGGCGGGAGCTCCTACGAGCAGTACTTC.

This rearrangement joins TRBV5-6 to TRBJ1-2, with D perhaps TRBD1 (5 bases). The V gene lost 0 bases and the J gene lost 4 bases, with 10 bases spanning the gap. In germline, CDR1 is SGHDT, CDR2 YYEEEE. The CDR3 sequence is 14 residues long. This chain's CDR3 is CASSLVQGTYGYTF. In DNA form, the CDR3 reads TGTGCCAGCAGCTTGGTTCAGGGCACCTATGGCTACACCTTC.

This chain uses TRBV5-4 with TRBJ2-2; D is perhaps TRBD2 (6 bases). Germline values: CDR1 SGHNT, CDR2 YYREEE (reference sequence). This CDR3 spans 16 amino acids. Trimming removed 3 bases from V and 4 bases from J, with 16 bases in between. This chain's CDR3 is CASSYQTSRGTGELFF. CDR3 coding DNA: TGTGCCAGCAGCTACCAGACTAGTCGCGGCACCGGGGAGCTGTTTTTT.

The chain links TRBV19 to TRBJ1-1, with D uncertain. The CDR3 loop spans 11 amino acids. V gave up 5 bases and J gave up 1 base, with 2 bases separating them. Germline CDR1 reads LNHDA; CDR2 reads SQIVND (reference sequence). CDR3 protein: CASSWNTEAFF. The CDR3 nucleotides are TGTGCCAGTAGTTGGAACACTGAAGCTTTCTTT.

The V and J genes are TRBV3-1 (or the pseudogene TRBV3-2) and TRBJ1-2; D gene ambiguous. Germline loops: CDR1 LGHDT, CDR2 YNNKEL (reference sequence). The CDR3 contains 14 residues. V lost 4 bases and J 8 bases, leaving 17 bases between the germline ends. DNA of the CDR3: TGTGCCAGCAGCCGGCAGAGGGAGGGCGGAGGCTACACCTTC. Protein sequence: CASSRQREGGGYTF.

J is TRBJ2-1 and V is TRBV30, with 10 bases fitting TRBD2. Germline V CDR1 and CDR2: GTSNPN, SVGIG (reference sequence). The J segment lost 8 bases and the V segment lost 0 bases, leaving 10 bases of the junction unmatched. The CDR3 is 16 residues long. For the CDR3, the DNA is TGTGCCTGGAGTGTACGTGGGCTAGCGGGAGTCTATGAGCAGTTCTTC. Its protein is CAWSVRGLAGVYEQFF.

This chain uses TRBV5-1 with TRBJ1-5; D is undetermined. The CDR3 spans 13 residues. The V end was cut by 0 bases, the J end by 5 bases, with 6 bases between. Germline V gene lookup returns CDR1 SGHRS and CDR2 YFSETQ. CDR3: CASSLVPHQPQHF. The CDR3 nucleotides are TGCGCCAGCAGCTTGGTCCCCCATCAGCCCCAGCATTTT.

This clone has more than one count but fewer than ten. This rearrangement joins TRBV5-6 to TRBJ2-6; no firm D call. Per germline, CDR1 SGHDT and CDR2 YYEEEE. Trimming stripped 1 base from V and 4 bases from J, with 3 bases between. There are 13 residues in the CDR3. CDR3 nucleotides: TGTGCCAGCAGCTTGACCGGGGCCAACGTCCTGACTTTC. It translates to CASSLTGANVLTF.

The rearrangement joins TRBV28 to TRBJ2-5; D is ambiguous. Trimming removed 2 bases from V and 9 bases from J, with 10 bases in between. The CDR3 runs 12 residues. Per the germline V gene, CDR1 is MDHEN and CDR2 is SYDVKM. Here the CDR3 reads CASSLTSNPQYF. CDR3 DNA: TGTGCCAGCAGTTTAACGAGCAACCCCCAGTACTTC.

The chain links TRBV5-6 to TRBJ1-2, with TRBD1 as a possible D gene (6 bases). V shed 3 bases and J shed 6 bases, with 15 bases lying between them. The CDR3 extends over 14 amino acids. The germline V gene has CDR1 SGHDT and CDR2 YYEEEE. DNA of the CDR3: TGTGCCAGCAGCTCTGAGGCAGGGGACAATGGCTACACCTTC. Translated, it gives CASSSEAGDNGYTF.

Here the CDR3 reads CASSPGTRLTDTQYF. Written as DNA, the CDR3 is TGTGCCAGCAGCCCCGGGACTAGGCTTACAGATACGCAGTATTTT. The V gene is TRBV28, the J gene TRBJ2-3; 8 bases line up with TRBD2. This CDR3 has 15 residues. J lost 3 bases, V lost 6 bases, and 8 bases had no gene match. CDR1 is MDHEN and CDR2 is SYDVKM in the germline V gene.

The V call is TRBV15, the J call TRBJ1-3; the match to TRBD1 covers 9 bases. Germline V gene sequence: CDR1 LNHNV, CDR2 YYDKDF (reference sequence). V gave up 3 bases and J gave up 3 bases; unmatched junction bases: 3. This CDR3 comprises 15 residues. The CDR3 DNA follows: TGTGCCACCAGCAGGGGGACAGGGTATGGAAACACCATATATTTT. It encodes CATSRGTGYGNTIYF.

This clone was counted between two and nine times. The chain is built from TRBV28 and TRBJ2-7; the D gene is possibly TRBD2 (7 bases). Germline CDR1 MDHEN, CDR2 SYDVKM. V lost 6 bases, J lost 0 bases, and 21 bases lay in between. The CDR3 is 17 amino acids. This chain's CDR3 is CASRPLGGAGYSYEQYF. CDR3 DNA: TGTGCCAGCAGACCCCTGGGGGGGGCAGGGTACTCCTACGAGCAGTACTTC.

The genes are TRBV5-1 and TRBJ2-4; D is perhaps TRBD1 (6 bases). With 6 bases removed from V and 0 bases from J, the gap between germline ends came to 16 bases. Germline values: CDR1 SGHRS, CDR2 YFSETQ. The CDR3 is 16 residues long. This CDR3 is CASTPTGKLAKNIQYF. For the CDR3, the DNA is TGCGCCAGCACCCCCACAGGGAAACTAGCCAAAAACATTCAGTACTTC.

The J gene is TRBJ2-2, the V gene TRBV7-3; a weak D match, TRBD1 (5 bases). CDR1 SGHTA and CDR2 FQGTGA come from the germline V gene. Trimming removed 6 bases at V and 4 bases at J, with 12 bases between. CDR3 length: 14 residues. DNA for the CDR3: TGTGCCAGCAGTGGTCGTGGGGCCACCGGGGAGCTGTTTTTT. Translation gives CASSGRGATGELFF.

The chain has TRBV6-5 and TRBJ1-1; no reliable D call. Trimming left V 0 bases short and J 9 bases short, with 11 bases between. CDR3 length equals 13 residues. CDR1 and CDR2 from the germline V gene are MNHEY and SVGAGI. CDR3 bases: TGTGCCAGCAGTTACTCGTCAGGATCCAAAGCTTTCTTT. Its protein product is CASSYSSGSKAFF.

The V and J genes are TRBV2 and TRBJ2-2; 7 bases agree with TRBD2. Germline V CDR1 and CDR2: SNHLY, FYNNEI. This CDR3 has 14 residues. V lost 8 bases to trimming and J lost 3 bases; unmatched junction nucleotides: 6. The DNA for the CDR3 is TGTGCCAGCGAGGCGGGAGAAGACACCGGGGAGCTGTTTTTT. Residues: CASEAGEDTGELFF. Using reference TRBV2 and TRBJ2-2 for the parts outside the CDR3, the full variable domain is EPEVTQTPSHQVTQMGQEVILRCVPISNHLYFYWYRQILGQKVEFLVSFYNNEISEKSEIFDDQFSVERPDGSNFTLKIRSTKLEDSAMYFCASEAGEDTGELFFGEGSRLTVL.

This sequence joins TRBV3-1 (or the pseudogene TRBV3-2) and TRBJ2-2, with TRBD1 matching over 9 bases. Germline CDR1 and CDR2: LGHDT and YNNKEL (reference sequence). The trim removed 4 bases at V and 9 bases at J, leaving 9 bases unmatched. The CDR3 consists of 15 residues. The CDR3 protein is CASSPGTGRPRELFF. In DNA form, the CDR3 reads TGTGCCAGCAGCCCAGGGACAGGGAGGCCCAGGGAGCTGTTTTTT.

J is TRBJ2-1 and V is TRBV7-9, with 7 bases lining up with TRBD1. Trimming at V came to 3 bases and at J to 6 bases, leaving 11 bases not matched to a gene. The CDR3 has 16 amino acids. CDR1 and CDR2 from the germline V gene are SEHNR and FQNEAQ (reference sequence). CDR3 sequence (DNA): TGTGCCAGCAGCTTTGTCTTCGACAGGGAAGGCAATGAGCAGTTCTTC. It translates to CASSFVFDREGNEQFF.

CDR3 residues: CASSVRQDVGQETQYF. As DNA, the CDR3 is TGCGCCAGCAGTGTCAGGCAGGACGTGGGCCAAGAGACCCAGTACTTC. This chain links TRBV10-1 with TRBJ2-5; D gene unclear. The ends were cut back, 4 bases at V and 1 base at J, with 16 bases in the middle. CDR1 WNHNN and CDR2 SYGVQD come from the germline V gene (reference sequence). The CDR3 spans 16 residues.

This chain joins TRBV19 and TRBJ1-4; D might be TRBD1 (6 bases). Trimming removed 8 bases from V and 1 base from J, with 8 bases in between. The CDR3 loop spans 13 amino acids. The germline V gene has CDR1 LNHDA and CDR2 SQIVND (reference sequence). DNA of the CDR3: TGTGCCAGTCTACAGGGAACTAATGAAAAACTGTTTTTT. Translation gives CASLQGTNEKLFF.

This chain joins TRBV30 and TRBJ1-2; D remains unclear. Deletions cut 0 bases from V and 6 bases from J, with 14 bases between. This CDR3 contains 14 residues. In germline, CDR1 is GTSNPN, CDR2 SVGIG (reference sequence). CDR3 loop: CAWSVGLGGHGYTF. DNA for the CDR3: TGTGCCTGGAGTGTAGGTCTGGGCGGGCATGGCTACACCTTC.

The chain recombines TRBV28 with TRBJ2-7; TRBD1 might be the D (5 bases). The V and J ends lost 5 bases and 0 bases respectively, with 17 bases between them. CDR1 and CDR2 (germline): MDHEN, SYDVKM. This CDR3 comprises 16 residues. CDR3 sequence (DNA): TGTGCCAGCAGTCTACGACAGCAGGTTAACTCCTACGAGCAGTACTTC. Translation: CASSLRQQVNSYEQYF.

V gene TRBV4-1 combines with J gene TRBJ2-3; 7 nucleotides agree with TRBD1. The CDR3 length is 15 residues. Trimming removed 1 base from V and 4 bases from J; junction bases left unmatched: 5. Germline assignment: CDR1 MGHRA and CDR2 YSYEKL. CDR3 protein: CASSQGQGFADTQYF. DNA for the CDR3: TGCGCCAGCAGCCAAGGACAGGGATTCGCAGATACGCAGTATTTT.

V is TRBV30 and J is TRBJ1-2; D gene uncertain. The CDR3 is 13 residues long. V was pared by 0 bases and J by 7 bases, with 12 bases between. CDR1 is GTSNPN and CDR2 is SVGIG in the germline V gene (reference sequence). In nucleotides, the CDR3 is TGTGCCTGGAGTGTGTTATTAGGGAGTGGCTACACCTTC. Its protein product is CAWSVLLGSGYTF.